What follows is one T cell receptor beta chain and its context. The CDR3 covers 13 residues. The junction had 9 bases not matched to a gene; V was cut back by 7 bases and J by 7 bases. Authors' analysis steps: Cell counts per sample came from amplifying reference gene primers. Generated by immunoSEQ multiplex PCR, the TCRdb table keeps only in-frame clones and is missing some. The DNA gave D and trimming, while V, J and clone size come from that table. Of around 300,000 clones in the sample, approximately 82% were seen once. This specimen belongs to a study of blood T cell repertoires in COVID-19. The TCR comes from a man aged 25-45 years with active or convalescent COVID-19. The sample comprised peripheral blood. The rearrangement joins TRBV12-3 or TRBV12-4 to TRBJ1-1; TRBD1 agrees at 7 bases. CDR3 loop: CASNPRGVDEAFF. DNA of the CDR3: TGTGCCAGCAATCCCAGGGGGGTGGATGAAGCTTTCTTT.